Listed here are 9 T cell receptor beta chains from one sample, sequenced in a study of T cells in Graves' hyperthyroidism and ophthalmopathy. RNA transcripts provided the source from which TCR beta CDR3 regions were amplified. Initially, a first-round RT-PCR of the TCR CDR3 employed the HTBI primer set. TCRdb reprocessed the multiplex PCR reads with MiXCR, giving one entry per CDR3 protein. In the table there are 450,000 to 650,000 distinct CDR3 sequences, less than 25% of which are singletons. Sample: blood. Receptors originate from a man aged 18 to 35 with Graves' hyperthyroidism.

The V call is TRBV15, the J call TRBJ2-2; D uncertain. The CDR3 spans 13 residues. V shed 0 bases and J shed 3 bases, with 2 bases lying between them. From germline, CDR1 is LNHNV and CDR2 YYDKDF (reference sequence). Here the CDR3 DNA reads TGTGCCACCAGCAGAGAGGACACCGGGGAGCTGTTTTTT. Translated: CATSREDTGELFF.

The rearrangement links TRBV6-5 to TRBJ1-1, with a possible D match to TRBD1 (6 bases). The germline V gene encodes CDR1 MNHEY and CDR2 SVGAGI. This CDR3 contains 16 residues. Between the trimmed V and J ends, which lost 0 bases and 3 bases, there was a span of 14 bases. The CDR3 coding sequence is TGTGCCAGCAGTTACTCGACTGGCGGGGGCGACACTGAAGCTTTCTTT. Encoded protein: CASSYSTGGGDTEAFF.

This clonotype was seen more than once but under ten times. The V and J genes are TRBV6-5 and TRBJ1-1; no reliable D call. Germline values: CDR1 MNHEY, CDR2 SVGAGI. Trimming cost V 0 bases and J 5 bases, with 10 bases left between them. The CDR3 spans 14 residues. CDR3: CASSYSRDGTEAFF. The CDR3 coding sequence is TGTGCCAGCAGTTACTCGAGGGATGGGACTGAAGCTTTCTTT.

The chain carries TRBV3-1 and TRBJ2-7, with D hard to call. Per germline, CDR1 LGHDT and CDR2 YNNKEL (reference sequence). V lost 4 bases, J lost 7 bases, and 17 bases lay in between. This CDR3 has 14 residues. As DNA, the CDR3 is TGTGCCAGCAGCCCCCGCAGGCCGCCGGTAGAGCAGTACTTC. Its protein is CASSPRRPPVEQYF.

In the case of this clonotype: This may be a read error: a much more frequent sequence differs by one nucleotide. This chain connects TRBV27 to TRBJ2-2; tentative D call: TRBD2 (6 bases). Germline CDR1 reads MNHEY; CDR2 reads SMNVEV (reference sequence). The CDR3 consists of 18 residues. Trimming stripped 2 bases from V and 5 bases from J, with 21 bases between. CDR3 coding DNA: TGTGCCAGCAGTTTAAGGGGACTCCTGGCAGGTTGGACCGGGGAGCTGTTTTTT. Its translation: CASSLRGLLAGWTGELFF.

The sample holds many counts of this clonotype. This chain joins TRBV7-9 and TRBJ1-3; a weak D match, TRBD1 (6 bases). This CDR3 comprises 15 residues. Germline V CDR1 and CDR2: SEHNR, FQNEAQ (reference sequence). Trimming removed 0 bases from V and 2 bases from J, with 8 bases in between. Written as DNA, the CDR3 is TGTGCCAGCAGCTTAGCGGCAGGGGCTGGAAACACCATATATTTT. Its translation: CASSLAAGAGNTIYF.

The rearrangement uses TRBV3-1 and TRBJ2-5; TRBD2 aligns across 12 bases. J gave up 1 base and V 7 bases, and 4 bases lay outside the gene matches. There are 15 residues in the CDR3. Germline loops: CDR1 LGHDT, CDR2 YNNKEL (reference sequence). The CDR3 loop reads CASTMTSGGQETQYF. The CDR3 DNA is TGTGCCAGCACCATGACTAGCGGGGGCCAAGAGACCCAGTACTTC.

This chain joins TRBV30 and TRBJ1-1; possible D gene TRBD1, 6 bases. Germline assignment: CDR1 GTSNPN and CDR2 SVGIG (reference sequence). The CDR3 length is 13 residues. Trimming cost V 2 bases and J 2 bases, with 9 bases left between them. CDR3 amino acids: CAWSTDRNTEAFF. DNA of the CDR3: TGTGCCTGGAGTACGGACAGAAACACTGAAGCTTTCTTT.

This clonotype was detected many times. Here the CDR3 DNA reads TGTGCCAGCAGCCGGACCGCCTACGAGCAGTACTTC. This codes for CASSRTAYEQYF. The chain recombines TRBV12-3 or TRBV12-4 with TRBJ2-7; the D is unclear. Trimming left V 6 bases short and J 2 bases short, with 8 bases between. This CDR3 has 12 residues.